These 25 T cell receptor beta chains originate from one sample sequenced in a study of T cell responses to AZD1222 COVID-19 vaccine. Repertoires were generated with immunoSEQ multiplex PCR, while TCRdb's copy carries only in-frame clones and drops some. The data show around 170,000 clones, around 88% seen once. The sequencing used peripheral blood, collected 28 days after the second AZD1222 dose. These receptors originate from an adult who received the AZD1222 COVID-19 vaccine.

This clone occurred once. This rearrangement joins TRBV6-4 to TRBJ1-5; tentative D call: TRBD1 (6 bases). The CDR3 covers 14 residues. The V end was cut by 9 bases, the J end by 2 bases, with 14 bases between. Germline assignment: CDR1 MRHNA and CDR2 SNTAGT. This CDR3 is CASLQGIGNQPQHF. As DNA, the CDR3 is TGTGCCAGTTTACAGGGCATTGGCAATCAGCCCCAGCATTTT.

The chain joins TRBV3-1 (or the pseudogene TRBV3-2) to TRBJ2-3; TRBD2 matches 9 bases. Germline lookup yields CDR1 LGHDT and CDR2 YNNKEL (reference sequence). The ends lost 1 base at V and 3 bases at J; junction bases unmatched: 11. This CDR3 has 18 residues. The chain's CDR3 is CASSQALYGGGATDTQYF. The CDR3 DNA follows: TGTGCCAGCAGCCAAGCCCTCTACGGCGGGGGGGCAACAGATACGCAGTATTTT.

V is TRBV19 and J is TRBJ1-5, with 8 bases lining up with TRBD1. The CDR3 sequence is 16 residues long. The germline V gene has CDR1 LNHDA and CDR2 SQIVND (reference sequence). V lost 3 bases, J lost 5 bases, and 9 bases stayed unmatched. CDR3 sequence: CASSIPRTGSHQPQHF. Written as DNA, the CDR3 is TGTGCCAGTAGTATCCCCCGGACAGGGTCCCATCAGCCCCAGCATTTT.

This chain uses TRBV19 with TRBJ2-1; D assignment may be TRBD1 or TRBD2 (5 bases each). The germline V gene encodes CDR1 LNHDA and CDR2 SQIVND (reference sequence). The CDR3 runs to 12 residues. With 4 bases removed from V and 9 bases from J, the gap between germline ends came to 10 bases. CDR3 coding DNA: TGTGCCAGTAGTAGAGGGGTGGGTGAGCAGTTCTTC. Translating it yields CASSRGVGEQFF.

A word on this clone: Germline is not matched at one junction end, which may reflect a read error. The V gene is TRBV7-8, the J gene TRBJ1-3; unclear D gene. Germline values: CDR1 SGHVS, CDR2 FQNEAQ. The CDR3 loop spans 14 amino acids. The chain's CDR3 is CASSLVARGSTIYF. The CDR3 coding sequence is TGTGCCAGCAGCTTAGTGGCGCGGGGAAGCACCATATATTTT.

The J gene is TRBJ1-5, the V gene TRBV19; D possibly corresponds to TRBD1 (5 bases). The CDR3 has 15 amino acids. The germline gives CDR1 LNHDA, CDR2 SQIVND (reference sequence). V was trimmed by 7 bases and J by 6 bases, leaving 19 bases between them. CDR3 sequence (DNA): TGTGCCAGTATGGGGTACGGGGCTCTGGGTCAGCCCCAGCATTTT. Its translation is CASMGYGALGQPQHF.

This chain connects TRBV19 to TRBJ2-7; maybe TRBD1 (5 bases). The CDR3 totals 12 residues. Germline loops: CDR1 LNHDA, CDR2 SQIVND (reference sequence). V dropped 4 bases and J dropped 3 bases, with 7 bases sitting between them. In nucleotides, the CDR3 is TGTGCCAGTAGTAGAGACAGCTACGAGCAGTACTTC. Encoded protein: CASSRDSYEQYF.

The chain carries TRBV6-5 and TRBJ1-1; D is unresolved. This CDR3 spans 15 amino acids. CDR1 and CDR2 from the germline V gene are MNHEY and SVGAGI. Trimming took 8 bases from V and 0 from J, leaving 16 bases between them. The CDR3 DNA follows: TGTGCCAGCGTCAGAGCAGCCGTACTGAACACTGAAGCTTTCTTT. Protein product: CASVRAAVLNTEAFF.

This clone appeared once. The chain couples TRBV5-1 to TRBJ1-1; D call uncertain. The CDR3 runs to 14 residues. V shed 2 bases and J shed 2 bases, with 10 bases lying between them. Germline CDR1 is SGHRS and CDR2 is YFSETQ. In DNA form, the CDR3 reads TGCGCCAGCAGCTTCGACGAAGGAAACACTGAAGCTTTCTTT. Translation: CASSFDEGNTEAFF.

Written as DNA, the CDR3 is TGTGCCAGCAGCCCCACCCGGGGGGCCGGGGAGCTGTTTTTT. Encoded protein: CASSPTRGAGELFF. V usage is TRBV3-1 (or the pseudogene TRBV3-2) and J usage is TRBJ2-2; 7 bases agree with TRBD2. The V gene's germline CDR1 is LGHDT and CDR2 YNNKEL (reference sequence). The CDR3 extends over 14 amino acids. The V and J ends lost 4 bases and 6 bases, in that order; junction bases with no gene match: 5.

CDR3 in amino acids: CASSIDSGEQFF. The CDR3, as DNA: TGTGCCAGCAGTATAGACAGTGGTGAGCAGTTCTTC. The V and J genes are TRBV7-9 and TRBJ2-1; a weak D match, TRBD1 (5 bases). This CDR3 is built from 12 residues. The ends were cut back, 6 bases at V and 9 bases at J, with 12 bases in the middle. CDR1 is SEHNR and CDR2 is FQNEAQ in the germline V gene (reference sequence). Combining the CDR3 with reference TRBV7-9 and TRBJ2-1 gives the whole variable domain DTGVSQNPRHKITKRGQNVTFRCDPISEHNRLYWYRQTLGQGPEFLTYFQNEAQLEKSRLLSDRFSAERPKGSFSTLEIQRTEQGDSAMYLCASSIDSGEQFFGPGTRLTVL.

This clone was seen a single time. The V and J genes are TRBV5-4 and TRBJ2-5, with a weak D call TRBD2 (6 bases). This CDR3 is 15 amino acids long. Trimming took 1 base from V and 2 from J, leaving 12 bases between them. The germline V gene encodes CDR1 SGHNT and CDR2 YYREEE (reference sequence). The CDR3 loop reads CASSLNGGAQETQYF. The CDR3 bases are TGTGCCAGCAGCTTGAATGGCGGGGCTCAAGAGACCCAGTACTTC.

The CDR3 region has the DNA TGTGCCAGCAGCCAAGACAGGGAAGCTTTCTTT. Amino acids: CASSQDREAFF. J is TRBJ1-1 and V is TRBV3-1 (or the pseudogene TRBV3-2); D call uncertain. The germline CDR1 and CDR2 sequences are LGHDT and YNNKEL (reference sequence). The CDR3 extends over 11 amino acids. The germline V and J ends were trimmed by 0 bases and 8 bases, with 4 bases remaining between them.

The rearrangement links TRBV3-1 (or the pseudogene TRBV3-2) to TRBJ1-5; D is possibly TRBD1 (5 bases). This CDR3 comprises 15 residues. The germline V gene encodes CDR1 LGHDT and CDR2 YNNKEL (reference sequence). Trimming removed 4 bases from V and 0 bases from J, with 10 bases in between. The CDR3 loop reads CASSLGVDSNQPQHF. CDR3 in DNA: TGTGCCAGCAGCCTGGGGGTGGATAGCAATCAGCCCCAGCATTTT.

This clone was picked up one time. The chain joins TRBV6-4 to TRBJ2-1, with D possibly being TRBD2 (7 bases). Germline lookup yields CDR1 MRHNA and CDR2 SNTAGT. The CDR3 covers 14 residues. The V end was cut by 5 bases, the J end by 8 bases, with 16 bases between. For the CDR3, the DNA is TGTGCCAGCAGTTCCCTGGGGGGGGCCGATGAGCAGTTCTTC. As protein: CASSSLGGADEQFF.

The V call is TRBV5-4, the J call TRBJ2-7; D is perhaps TRBD1 (6 bases). The CDR3 loop spans 16 amino acids. The germline gives CDR1 SGHNT, CDR2 YYREEE (reference sequence). The germline V and J ends were trimmed by 3 bases and 4 bases, with 20 bases remaining between them. The CDR3 DNA is TGTGCCAGCAGCTCCACGGACACAACAGGGACGTACGAGCAGTACTTC. It codes for CASSSTDTTGTYEQYF.

J is TRBJ1-4 and V is TRBV19, with 7 bases lining up with TRBD1. The CDR3 contains 15 residues. Germline V lookup: CDR1 LNHDA, CDR2 SQIVND (reference sequence). V shed 4 bases, J shed 3 bases, and the junction held 5 bases outside the gene matches. The DNA for the CDR3 is TGTGCCAGTAGTACCGGTGGGACAGCTAATGAAAAACTGTTTTTT. Its protein product is CASSTGGTANEKLFF. The whole variable domain, filled in from reference TRBV19 and TRBJ1-4, reads DGGITQSPKYLFRKEGQNVTLSCEQNLNHDAMYWYRQDPGQGLRLIYYSQIVNDFQKGDIAEGYSVSREKKESFPLTVTSAQKNPTAFYLCASSTGGTANEKLFFGSGTQLSVL.

This clone was observed a single time. This chain joins TRBV5-1 and TRBJ2-5; no clear D. The V end was cut by 2 bases, the J end by 5 bases, with 10 bases between. This CDR3 has 13 residues. CDR1 SGHRS and CDR2 YFSETQ come from the germline V gene. The CDR3 here is CASSFQDRETQYF. The CDR3 DNA reads TGCGCCAGCAGCTTTCAAGATAGGGAGACCCAGTACTTC. The whole variable domain, filled in from reference TRBV5-1 and TRBJ2-5, reads KAGVTQTPRYLIKTRGQQVTLSCSPISGHRSVSWYQQTPGQGLQFLFEYFSETQRNKGNFPGRFSGRQFSNSRSEMNVSTLELGDSALYLCASSFQDRETQYFGPGTRLLVL.

The chain recombines TRBV7-2 with TRBJ1-3; D gene uncertain. The germline V and J ends were trimmed by 2 bases and 4 bases, with 6 bases remaining between them. Per germline, CDR1 SGHTA and CDR2 FQGNSA. This CDR3 has 13 amino acids. The CDR3: CASSLSAGNTIYF. DNA of the CDR3: TGTGCCAGCAGCTTATCAGCGGGAAACACCATATATTTT.

This clone has a single count. The rearrangement links TRBV4-3 to TRBJ2-6; 9 bases fit TRBD1. Losses at the gene ends were 1 base for V and 4 bases for J; bases not matched to a gene: 8. The CDR3 is made up of 18 amino acids. Germline assignment: CDR1 LGHNA and CDR2 YSLEER. The CDR3 here is CASSQAPQGAEGANVLTF. In nucleotides, the CDR3 is TGCGCCAGCAGCCAAGCCCCACAGGGGGCGGAGGGGGCCAACGTCCTGACTTTC.

The chain employs TRBV6-5 and TRBJ1-1; D possibly corresponds to TRBD1 (6 bases). The CDR3 sequence is 12 residues long. From germline, CDR1 is MNHEY and CDR2 SVGAGI. With 7 bases removed from V and 7 bases from J, the gap between germline ends came to 13 bases. The chain's CDR3 is CASNPGHLEAFF. The CDR3 DNA reads as TGTGCCAGCAACCCGGGACACCTTGAAGCTTTCTTT.

The genes are TRBV6-5 and TRBJ1-2; D unclear. The V gene lost 2 bases and the J gene lost 0 bases, with 4 bases spanning the gap. The germline CDR1 and CDR2 sequences are MNHEY and SVGAGI. The CDR3 length is 13 residues. The CDR3 protein is CASSYGTNYGYTF. The CDR3 DNA sequence: TGTGCCAGCAGTTACGGCACTAACTATGGCTACACCTTC.

This chain links TRBV7-9 with TRBJ2-2, with 9 bases aligning to TRBD2. This CDR3 has 18 residues. V was pared by 5 bases and J by 1 base, with 11 bases of the junction left unmatched. Per the germline V gene, CDR1 is SEHNR and CDR2 is FQNEAQ (reference sequence). This CDR3 is CASSPGGGGGENTGELFF. DNA for the CDR3: TGTGCCAGCAGCCCTGGTGGGGGCGGGGGGGAGAACACCGGGGAGCTGTTTTTT.

The chain combines TRBV6-6 with TRBJ2-7, with D possibly matching TRBD1 (5 bases). Germline loops: CDR1 MNHNY, CDR2 SVGAGI (reference sequence). The V gene lost 3 bases and the J gene lost 2 bases, with 14 bases spanning the gap. The CDR3 length is 15 residues. The CDR3 is CASSYYQGPTYEQYF. For the CDR3, the DNA is TGTGCCAGCAGTTATTATCAGGGTCCTACCTACGAGCAGTACTTC.

The V call is TRBV5-1, the J call TRBJ2-7, with D maybe TRBD2 (7 bases). The germline V and J ends were trimmed by 8 bases and 3 bases, with 18 bases remaining between them. Germline V gene lookup returns CDR1 SGHRS and CDR2 YFSETQ. There are 14 residues in the CDR3. The DNA for the CDR3 is TGCGCCAGTATGACCGGGGGGCCCGGCTACGAGCAGTACTTC. Protein product: CASMTGGPGYEQYF.